The clone carrying this T cell receptor (beta chain) came up a few times. Its cognate antigen is unknown. CDR3 size: 16 residues. Germline trimming cut 5 bases from V and 8 bases from J; bases unmatched to any gene: 17. This sample was included in a study of T-cell memory formation after mild COVID-19. For the study at large: There were largely donor-specific TCR clusters.

Whole-study results and caveats: Shrinking CD4+ clones resided mostly in CM and EM, and CD8+ ones in EMRA. Cross-reactive memory seemingly joined, as some responding clones were found in pre-infection memory.

The 5'RACE method, run with constant-segment primers, produced TCR alpha and TCR beta cDNA libraries (carrying sample barcodes and UMIs). TCRdb passed the 5' RACE reads through MiXCR, listing each CDR3 protein once. Of 350,000 to 450,000 distinct CDR3 sequences listed, approximately 29% are singletons. The source is an adult woman who had mild COVID-19 (a few samples of this study predate the infection). Cell type and time point are not known. The chain uses TRBV12-3 or TRBV12-4 and TRBJ1-2; 7 bases are shared with TRBD1. Input material: PBMCs or a T cell subset sorted from them (not recorded which). CDR3 coding DNA: TGTGCCAGCAGTCCTCGAGGGACAGCCGCTTGGTTGGGCTACACCTTC. Its translation is CASSPRGTAAWLGYTF.